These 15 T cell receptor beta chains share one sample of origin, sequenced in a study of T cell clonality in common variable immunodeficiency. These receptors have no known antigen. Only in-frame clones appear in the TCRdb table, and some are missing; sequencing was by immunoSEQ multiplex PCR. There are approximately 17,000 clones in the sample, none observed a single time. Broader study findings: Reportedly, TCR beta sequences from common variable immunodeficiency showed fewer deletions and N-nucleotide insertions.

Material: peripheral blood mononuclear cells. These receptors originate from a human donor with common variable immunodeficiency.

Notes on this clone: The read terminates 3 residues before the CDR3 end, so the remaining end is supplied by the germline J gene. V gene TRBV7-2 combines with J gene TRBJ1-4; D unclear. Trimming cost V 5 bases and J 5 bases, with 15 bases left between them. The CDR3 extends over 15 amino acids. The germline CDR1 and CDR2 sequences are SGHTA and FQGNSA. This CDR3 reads CASSPALGANEKLFF. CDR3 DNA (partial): TGTGCCAGCAGCCCCGCCCTGGGCGCAAATGAAAAA.

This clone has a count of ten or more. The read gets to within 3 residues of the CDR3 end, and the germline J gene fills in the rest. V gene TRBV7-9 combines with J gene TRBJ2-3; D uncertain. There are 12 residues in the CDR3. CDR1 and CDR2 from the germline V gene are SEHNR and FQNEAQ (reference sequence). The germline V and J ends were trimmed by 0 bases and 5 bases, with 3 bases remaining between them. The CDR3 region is CASSLAKDTQYF. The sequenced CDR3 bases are TGTGCCAGCAGCTTAGCCAAAGATACG.

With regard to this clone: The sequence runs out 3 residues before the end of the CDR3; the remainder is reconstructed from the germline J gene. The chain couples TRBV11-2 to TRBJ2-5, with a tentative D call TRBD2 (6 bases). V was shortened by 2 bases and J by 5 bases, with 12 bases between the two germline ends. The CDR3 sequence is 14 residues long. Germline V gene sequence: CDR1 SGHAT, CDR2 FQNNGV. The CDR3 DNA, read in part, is TGTGCCAGCAGCTTATCGCGGGGTTGGGAGACC. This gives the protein CASSLSRGWET. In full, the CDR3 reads CASSLSRGWETQYF. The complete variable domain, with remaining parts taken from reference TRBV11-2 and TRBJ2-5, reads EAGVAQSPRYKIIEKRQSVAFWCNPISGHATLYWYQQILGQGPKLLIQFQNNGVVDDSQLPKDRFSAERLKGVDSTLKIQPAKLEDSAVYLCASSLSRGWETQYFGPGTRLLVL.

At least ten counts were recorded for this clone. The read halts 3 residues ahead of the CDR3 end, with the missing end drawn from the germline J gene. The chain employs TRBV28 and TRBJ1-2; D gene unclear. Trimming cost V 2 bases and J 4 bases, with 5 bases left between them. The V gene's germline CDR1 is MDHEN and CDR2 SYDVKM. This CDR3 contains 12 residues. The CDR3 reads CASSLQVYGYTF. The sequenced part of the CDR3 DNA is TGTGCCAGCAGTTTACAGGTCTATGGC.

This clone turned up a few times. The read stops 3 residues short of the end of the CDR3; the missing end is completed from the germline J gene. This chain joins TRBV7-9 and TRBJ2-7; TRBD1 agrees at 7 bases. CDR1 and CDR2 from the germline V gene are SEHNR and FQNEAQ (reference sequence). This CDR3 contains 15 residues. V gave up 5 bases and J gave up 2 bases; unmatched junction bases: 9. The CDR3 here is CASSPQTGIAYEQYF. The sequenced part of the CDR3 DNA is TGTGCCAGCAGCCCGCAGACAGGGATTGCCTACGAG.

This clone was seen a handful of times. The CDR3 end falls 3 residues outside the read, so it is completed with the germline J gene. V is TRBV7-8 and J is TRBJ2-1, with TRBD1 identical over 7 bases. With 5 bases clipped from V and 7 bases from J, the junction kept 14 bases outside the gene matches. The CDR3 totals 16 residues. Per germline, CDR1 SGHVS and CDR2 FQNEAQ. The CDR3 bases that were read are TGTGCCAGCAGCCCTCCCCGGGACAGTCGTCGGAATGAG. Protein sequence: CASSPPRDSRRNE. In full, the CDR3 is CASSPPRDSRRNEQFF.

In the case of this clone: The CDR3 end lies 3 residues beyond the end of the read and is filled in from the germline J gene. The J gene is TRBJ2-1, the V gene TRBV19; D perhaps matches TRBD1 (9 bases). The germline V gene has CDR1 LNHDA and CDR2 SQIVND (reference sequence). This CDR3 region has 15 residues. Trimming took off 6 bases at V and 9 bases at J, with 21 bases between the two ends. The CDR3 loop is CASRRSGGQGGEQFF. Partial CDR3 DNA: TGTGCCAGTAGACGAAGCGGGGGACAGGGAGGTGAG.

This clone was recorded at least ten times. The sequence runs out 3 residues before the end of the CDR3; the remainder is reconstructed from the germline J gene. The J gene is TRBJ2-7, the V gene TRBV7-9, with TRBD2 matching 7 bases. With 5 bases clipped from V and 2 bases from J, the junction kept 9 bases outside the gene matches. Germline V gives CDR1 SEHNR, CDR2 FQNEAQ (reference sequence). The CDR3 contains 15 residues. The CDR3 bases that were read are TGTGCCAGCAGCCACGGAGCGGGAAAGACCTACGAG. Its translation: CASSHGAGKTYE. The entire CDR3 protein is CASSHGAGKTYEQYF.

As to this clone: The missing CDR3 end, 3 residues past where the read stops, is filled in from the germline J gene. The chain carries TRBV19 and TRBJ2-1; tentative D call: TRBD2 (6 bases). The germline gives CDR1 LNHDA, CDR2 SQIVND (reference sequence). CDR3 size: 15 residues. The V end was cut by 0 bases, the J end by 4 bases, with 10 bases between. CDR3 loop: CASSIEGGIYNEQFF. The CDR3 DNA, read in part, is TGTGCCAGTAGTATAGAGGGCGGGATTTACAATGAG.

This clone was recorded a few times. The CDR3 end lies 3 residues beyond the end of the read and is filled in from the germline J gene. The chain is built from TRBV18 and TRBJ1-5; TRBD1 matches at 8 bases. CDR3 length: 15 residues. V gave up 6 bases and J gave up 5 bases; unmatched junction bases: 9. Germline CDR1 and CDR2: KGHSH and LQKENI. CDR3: CASSRQTGDHQPQHF. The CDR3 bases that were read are TGTGCCAGCTCGCGTCAGACAGGGGACCATCAGCCC.

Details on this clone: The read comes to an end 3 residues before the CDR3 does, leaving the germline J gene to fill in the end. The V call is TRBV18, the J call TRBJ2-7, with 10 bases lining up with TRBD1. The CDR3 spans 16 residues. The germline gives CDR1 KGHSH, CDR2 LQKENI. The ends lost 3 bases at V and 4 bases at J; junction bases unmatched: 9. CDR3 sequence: CASSPTTGTGAYEQYF. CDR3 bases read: TGTGCCAGCTCACCGACGACCGGGACAGGGGCGTACGAG.

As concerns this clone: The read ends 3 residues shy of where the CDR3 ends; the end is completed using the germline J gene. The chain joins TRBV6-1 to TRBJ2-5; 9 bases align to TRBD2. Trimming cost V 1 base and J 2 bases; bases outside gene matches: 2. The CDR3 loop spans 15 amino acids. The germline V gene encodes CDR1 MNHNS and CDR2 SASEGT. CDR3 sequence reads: CASSEVAGGQETQYF. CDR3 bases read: TGTGCCAGCAGTGAAGTTGCGGGGGGGCAAGAGACC.

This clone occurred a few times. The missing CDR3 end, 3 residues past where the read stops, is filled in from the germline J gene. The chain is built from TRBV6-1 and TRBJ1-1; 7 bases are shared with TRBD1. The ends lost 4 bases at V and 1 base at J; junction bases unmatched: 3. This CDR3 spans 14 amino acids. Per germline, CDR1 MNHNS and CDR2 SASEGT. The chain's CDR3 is CASSAGGRNTEAFF. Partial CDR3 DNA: TGTGCCAGCAGTGCAGGGGGGAGGAACACTGAA.

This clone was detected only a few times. The sequenced part of the CDR3 DNA is TGTGCCAGCTCACGCGACCCCCCGGGACAGGGGGCTCAGCCC. Amino acids: CASSRDPPGQGAQP. The entire CDR3 protein reads CASSRDPPGQGAQPQHF. The chain couples TRBV18 to TRBJ1-5; 12 nucleotides match TRBD1. The CDR3 end falls 3 residues outside the read, so it is completed with the germline J gene. The CDR3 is 17 amino acids. V gave up 4 bases and J gave up 6 bases; unmatched junction bases: 10. Germline assignment: CDR1 KGHSH and CDR2 LQKENI.

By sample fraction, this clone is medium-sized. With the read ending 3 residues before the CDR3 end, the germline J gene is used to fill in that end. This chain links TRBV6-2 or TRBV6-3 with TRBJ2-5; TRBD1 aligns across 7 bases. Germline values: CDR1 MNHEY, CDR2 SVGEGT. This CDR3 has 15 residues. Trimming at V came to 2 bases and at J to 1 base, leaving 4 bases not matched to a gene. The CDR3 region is CASSYGGTAQETQYF. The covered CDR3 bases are TGTGCCAGCAGTTACGGTGGGACAGCCCAAGAGACC.